A single sample gave rise to the 7 T cell receptor beta chains below, sequenced in a study of T cells in pancreatic ductal adenocarcinoma. Here immunoSEQ multiplex PCR was the method, and the copy in TCRdb shows in-frame clones only, minus some. The sample shows roughly 100,000 clones, more than 90% of them seen only once. Surgery without prior neoadjuvant therapy was the treatment of the selected pancreatic ductal adenocarcinoma patients. Sample: PBMCs. The receptors come from a human donor with pancreatic ductal adenocarcinoma.

The rearrangement joins TRBV7-9 to TRBJ2-3; weak D call: TRBD2 (5 bases). The CDR3 consists of 12 residues. V lost 2 bases and J 6 bases, leaving 6 bases between the germline ends. The germline gives CDR1 SEHNR, CDR2 FQNEAQ (reference sequence). CDR3 coding DNA: TGTGCCAGCAGCTTATGGGAGGATACGCAGTATTTT. It is translated as CASSLWEDTQYF.

The genes are TRBV30 and TRBJ1-4, with D perhaps TRBD1 (5 bases). Germline-derived CDR1 and CDR2 are GTSNPN and SVGIG (reference sequence). V was pared by 4 bases and J by 5 bases, with 11 bases between. This CDR3 contains 13 residues. CDR3 in amino acids: CAWKGLPNEKLFF. CDR3 nucleotide sequence: TGTGCCTGGAAGGGACTCCCGAATGAAAAACTGTTTTTT.

The count of this clone is one. The V gene is TRBV15, the J gene TRBJ1-5; D may be TRBD1 (5 bases). The germline V gene encodes CDR1 LNHNV and CDR2 YYDKDF (reference sequence). The CDR3 consists of 19 residues. Trimming cost V 0 bases and J 10 bases, with 28 bases left between them. CDR3 region: CATSREHPGLRLYDSPQHF. Written as DNA, the CDR3 is TGTGCCACCAGCAGAGAGCACCCGGGACTTAGATTGTATGACAGTCCCCAGCATTTT.

The chain is built from TRBV6-1 and TRBJ1-3; D is unresolved. Germline V gene lookup returns CDR1 MNHNS and CDR2 SASEGT. The CDR3 contains 13 residues. V was shortened by 10 bases and J by 0 bases, with 10 bases between the two germline ends. Here the CDR3 DNA reads TGTGCCACCAGAATACACTCTGGAAACACCATATATTTT. It specifies CATRIHSGNTIYF.

This clone was picked up one time. The V gene is TRBV2, the J gene TRBJ1-1, with no clear D. V gave up 2 bases and J gave up 9 bases, with 13 bases separating them. Germline V lookup: CDR1 SNHLY, CDR2 FYNNEI. The CDR3 has 13 amino acids. This CDR3 is CASSELVSEKAFF. CDR3 nucleotide sequence: TGTGCCAGCAGTGAATTGGTTTCGGAGAAAGCTTTCTTT.

The gene calls are TRBV7-3 and TRBJ2-1, with TRBD1 matching over 11 bases. The CDR3 is made up of 19 amino acids. Trimming took 4 bases from V and 4 from J; bases not matched to a gene: 15. Per germline, CDR1 SGHTA and CDR2 FQGTGA. The CDR3 bases are TGTGCCAGCAGCTATGGGACAGGGGGATATACTAGCGGGTACAATGAGCAGTTCTTC. This sequence encodes CASSYGTGGYTSGYNEQFF.

This clone occurred once. Here the CDR3 reads CASQPRQSYEQYF. CDR3 DNA sequence: TGTGCCTCCCAGCCGCGACAGTCCTACGAGCAGTACTTC. The chain is built from TRBV30 and TRBJ2-7; the D gene is possibly TRBD1 (5 bases). The V gene lost 7 bases and the J gene lost 1 base, with 14 bases spanning the gap. This CDR3 has 13 amino acids. The germline CDR1 and CDR2 sequences are GTSNPN and SVGIG (reference sequence).